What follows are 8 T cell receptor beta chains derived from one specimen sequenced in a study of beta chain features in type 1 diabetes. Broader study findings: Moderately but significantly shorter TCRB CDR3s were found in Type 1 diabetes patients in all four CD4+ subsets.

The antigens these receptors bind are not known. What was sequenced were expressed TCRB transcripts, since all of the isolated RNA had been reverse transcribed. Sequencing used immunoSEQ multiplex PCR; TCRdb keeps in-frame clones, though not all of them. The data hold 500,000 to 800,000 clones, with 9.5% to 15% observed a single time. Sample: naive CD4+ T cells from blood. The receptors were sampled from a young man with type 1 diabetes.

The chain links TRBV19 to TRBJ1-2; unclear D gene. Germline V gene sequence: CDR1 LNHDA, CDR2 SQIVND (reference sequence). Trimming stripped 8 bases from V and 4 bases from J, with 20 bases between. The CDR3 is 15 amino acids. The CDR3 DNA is TGTGCCAGTCTCAACACCCAGCGGTTTAGCTATGGCTACACCTTC. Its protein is CASLNTQRFSYGYTF.

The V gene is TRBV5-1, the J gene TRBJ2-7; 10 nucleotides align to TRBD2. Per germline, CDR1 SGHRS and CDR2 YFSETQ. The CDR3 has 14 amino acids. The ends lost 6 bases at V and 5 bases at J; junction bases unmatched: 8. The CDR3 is CASMRTSGEDEQYF. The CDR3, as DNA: TGCGCCAGCATGAGAACTAGCGGGGAAGACGAGCAGTACTTC.

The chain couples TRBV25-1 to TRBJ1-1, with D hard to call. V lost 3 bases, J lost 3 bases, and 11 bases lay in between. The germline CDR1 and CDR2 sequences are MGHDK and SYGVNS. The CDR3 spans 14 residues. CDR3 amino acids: CASSDYVSDTEAFF. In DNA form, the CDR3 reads TGTGCCAGCAGTGATTATGTTAGCGACACTGAAGCTTTCTTT.

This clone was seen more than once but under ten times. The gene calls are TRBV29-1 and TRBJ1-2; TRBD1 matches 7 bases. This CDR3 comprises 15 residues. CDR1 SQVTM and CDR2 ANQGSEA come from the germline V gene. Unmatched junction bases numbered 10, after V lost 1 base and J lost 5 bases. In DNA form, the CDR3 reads TGCAGCGTTGAAGGGGCAGGGGGTATAGGGTATGGCTACACCTTC. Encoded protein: CSVEGAGGIGYGYTF.

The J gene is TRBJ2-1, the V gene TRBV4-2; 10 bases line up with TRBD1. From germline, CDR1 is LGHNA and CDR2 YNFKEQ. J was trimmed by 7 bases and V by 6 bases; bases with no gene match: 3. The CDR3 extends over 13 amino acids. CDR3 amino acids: CASRRQGANEQFF. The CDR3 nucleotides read TGTGCCAGCAGGAGACAGGGGGCGAATGAGCAGTTCTTC.

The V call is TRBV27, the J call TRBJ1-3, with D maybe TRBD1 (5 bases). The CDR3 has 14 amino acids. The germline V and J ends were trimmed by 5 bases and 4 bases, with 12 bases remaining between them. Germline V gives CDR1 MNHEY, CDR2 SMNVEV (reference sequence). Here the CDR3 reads CASSPREFGNTIYF. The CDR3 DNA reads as TGTGCCAGCAGTCCCAGGGAGTTCGGAAACACCATATATTTT.

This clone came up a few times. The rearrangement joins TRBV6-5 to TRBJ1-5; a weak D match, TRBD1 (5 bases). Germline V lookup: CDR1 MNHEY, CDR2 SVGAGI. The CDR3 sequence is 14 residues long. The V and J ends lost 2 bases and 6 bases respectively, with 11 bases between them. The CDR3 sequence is CASSYLPGTQPQHF. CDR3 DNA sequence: TGTGCCAGCAGTTACCTGCCAGGGACTCAGCCCCAGCATTTT.

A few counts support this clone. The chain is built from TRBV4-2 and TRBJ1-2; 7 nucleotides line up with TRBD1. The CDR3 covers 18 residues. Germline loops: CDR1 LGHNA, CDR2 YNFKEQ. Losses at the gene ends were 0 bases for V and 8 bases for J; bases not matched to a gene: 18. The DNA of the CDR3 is TGTGCCAGCAGCCAAGATGGGGTAGGGACAGAAAGGGAACTAGGCTACACCTTC. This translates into CASSQDGVGTERELGYTF.